One and the same sample provided the 16 T cell receptor beta chains below, sequenced in a study of T cell responses to AZD1222 COVID-19 vaccine. Assay: immunoSEQ multiplex PCR; the TCRdb copy retains only in-frame clones and omits some. Here the sample spans approximately 110,000 clones, 70% to 90% being singletons. The starting material was peripheral blood, obtained on day 0 of AZD1222 vaccination. The receptors stem from an adult in good health.

This clone was seen only a few times. The V call is TRBV3-1 (or the pseudogene TRBV3-2), the J call TRBJ1-1; tentative D call: TRBD1 (6 bases). V was clipped by 4 bases and J by 4 bases, with 13 bases between them. CDR1 is LGHDT, CDR2 YNNKEL, per germline (reference sequence). This CDR3 contains 14 residues. This chain's CDR3 is CASSLQGTGTEAFF. In DNA, the CDR3 is TGTGCCAGCAGCCTACAGGGTACGGGCACTGAAGCTTTCTTT.

The CDR3, as DNA: TGTGCCAGCTCATCGACAGGGGATCGTATTAACACCATATATTTT. It translates to CASSSTGDRINTIYF. The rearrangement joins TRBV18 to TRBJ1-3, with 8 bases lining up with TRBD1. Looked up from germline, CDR1 is KGHSH and CDR2 is LQKENI. V gave up 5 bases and J gave up 7 bases; unmatched junction bases: 10. This CDR3 is built from 15 residues.

This clone occurred once. The chain employs TRBV7-9 and TRBJ2-7; 7 bases fit TRBD2. CDR1 is SEHNR and CDR2 is FQNEAQ in the germline V gene (reference sequence). The CDR3 consists of 16 residues. Trimming took 5 bases from V and 5 from J; bases not matched to a gene: 15. Written as DNA, the CDR3 is TGTGCCAGCAGCCCGGGAAGTGGGGGGGAGCGCCACGAGCAGTACTTC. It specifies CASSPGSGGERHEQYF.

The chain is built from TRBV19 and TRBJ2-1, with a possible D match to TRBD1 (7 bases). The V end lost 5 bases, the J end lost 0 bases, and 17 bases lay between the germline ends. There are 17 residues in the CDR3. Germline CDR1 reads LNHDA; CDR2 reads SQIVND (reference sequence). The CDR3 sequence is CASSHIAGQSSYNEQFF. The DNA for the CDR3 is TGTGCCAGTAGTCACATCGCGGGACAGAGCTCCTACAATGAGCAGTTCTTC.

CDR3 coding DNA: TGCGCCAGCAGCTTGAAAGGACCCACAGATACGCAGTATTTT. It codes for CASSLKGPTDTQYF. The rearrangement uses TRBV5-1 and TRBJ2-3; D is undetermined. Germline V CDR1 and CDR2: SGHRS, YFSETQ. V lost 1 base and J 2 bases, leaving 8 bases between the germline ends. The CDR3 runs 14 residues. Variable domain in full (rest from reference TRBV5-1 and TRBJ2-3): KAGVTQTPRYLIKTRGQQVTLSCSPISGHRSVSWYQQTPGQGLQFLFEYFSETQRNKGNFPGRFSGRQFSNSRSEMNVSTLELGDSALYLCASSLKGPTDTQYFGPGTRLTVL.

V usage is TRBV20-1 and J usage is TRBJ1-2; D not certain. From germline, CDR1 is DFQATT and CDR2 SNEGSKA (reference sequence). The CDR3 runs to 10 residues. V was trimmed by 6 bases and J by 3 bases, leaving 5 bases between them. CDR3 bases: TGCAGTGCGTTTCACTATGGCTACACCTTC. Amino acid sequence: CSAFHYGYTF.

V gene TRBV5-4 combines with J gene TRBJ1-1; D is perhaps TRBD1 (6 bases). This CDR3 has 15 amino acids. Trimming left V 4 bases short and J 1 base short, with 14 bases between. Germline V lookup: CDR1 SGHNT, CDR2 YYREEE (reference sequence). The CDR3 sequence is CASSKGVGGNTEAFF. The DNA for the CDR3 is TGTGCCAGCAGCAAGGGGGTCGGGGGGAACACTGAAGCTTTCTTT.

V gene TRBV5-1 combines with J gene TRBJ1-4; no definite D call. CDR1 and CDR2 (germline): SGHRS, YFSETQ. Trimming shortened V by 5 bases and J by 3 bases, and 11 bases separated the two germline ends. This CDR3 spans 14 amino acids. CDR3 sequence reads: CASSQYGANEKLFF. The CDR3, as DNA: TGCGCCAGCAGTCAGTATGGGGCTAATGAAAAACTGTTTTTT.

This clone was detected once. The chain links TRBV5-1 to TRBJ1-4, with 7 bases identical to TRBD1. Germline V gives CDR1 SGHRS, CDR2 YFSETQ. This CDR3 region has 14 residues. The V segment lost 4 bases and the J segment 4 bases; nucleotides outside the gene matches: 4. The CDR3 protein is CASSIGTVNEKLFF. DNA for the CDR3: TGCGCCAGCAGCATAGGGACAGTTAATGAAAAACTGTTTTTT.

The chain has TRBV20-1 and TRBJ1-3; D is unclear. CDR3 length: 13 residues. V was clipped by 3 bases and J by 2 bases, with 8 bases between them. Germline CDR1 reads DFQATT; CDR2 reads SNEGSKA (reference sequence). The CDR3 spells CSASAGAGNTIYF. CDR3 sequence (DNA): TGCAGTGCTAGTGCCGGGGCTGGAAACACCATATATTTT.

This clone was found a few times. At the DNA level, this CDR3 is encoded by other sequences in the same sample as well. V usage is TRBV27 and J usage is TRBJ1-5; perhaps TRBD1 as D (5 bases). Trimming took off 2 bases at V and 4 bases at J, with 12 bases between the two ends. Germline loops: CDR1 MNHEY, CDR2 SMNVEV (reference sequence). This CDR3 spans 15 amino acids. The CDR3 sequence is CASSLGGGSNQPQHF. The CDR3 region has the DNA TGTGCCAGCAGTTTAGGGGGGGGGTCTAATCAGCCCCAGCATTTT.

The CDR3 region is CASSPYLGSLNTEAFF. CDR3 coding DNA: TGTGCCAGCAGCCCCTACCTCGGGTCCCTGAACACTGAAGCTTTCTTT. The V call is TRBV7-2, the J call TRBJ1-1; D uncertain. The germline gives CDR1 SGHTA, CDR2 FQGNSA. CDR3 length equals 16 residues. Deletions cut 5 bases from V and 0 bases from J, with 16 bases between.

This clone has only one observation. The chain has TRBV7-9 and TRBJ2-3, with 9 positions matching TRBD2. After removal of 5 bases from V and 0 bases from J, the junction contained 6 bases not matched to a gene. In germline, CDR1 is SEHNR, CDR2 FQNEAQ (reference sequence). The CDR3 is 16 amino acids. This chain's CDR3 is CASSPRAGGSTDTQYF. CDR3 in DNA: TGTGCCAGCAGCCCCCGGGCGGGGGGGAGCACAGATACGCAGTATTTT.

This clone was detected many times. The rearrangement links TRBV7-9 to TRBJ1-1; 8 bases align to TRBD1. Germline V gives CDR1 SEHNR, CDR2 FQNEAQ (reference sequence). V lost 5 bases and J lost 0; bases outside the gene matches: 5. This CDR3 is 15 amino acids long. CDR3 bases: TGTGCCAGCAGCCCTTGGACAGGGCTGAACACTGAAGCTTTCTTT. It yields the protein CASSPWTGLNTEAFF.

The rearrangement links TRBV10-1 to TRBJ2-1; possibly TRBD2 for D (5 bases). This CDR3 spans 12 amino acids. Germline V gene data show CDR1 as WNHNN and CDR2 as SYGVQD (reference sequence). Trimming left V 0 bases short and J 9 bases short, with 6 bases between. The CDR3 coding sequence is TGCGCCAGCAGTGAGTCCGGGGTTGAGCAGTTCTTC. This codes for CASSESGVEQFF.

This sequence joins TRBV7-2 and TRBJ2-7; D might be TRBD1 or TRBD2, each matching 5 bases. CDR3 length: 13 residues. Per the germline V gene, CDR1 is SGHTA and CDR2 is FQGNSA. Trimming removed 4 bases from V and 5 bases from J, with 12 bases in between. CDR3 in amino acids: CASSSLMGDEQYF. The CDR3 nucleotides read TGTGCCAGCAGCTCTCTGATGGGGGACGAGCAGTACTTC.